The next 24 T cell receptor beta chains were all read from a single sample in a study of identifying expanded T cells in peripheral blood. Repertoires were generated with immunoSEQ multiplex PCR, while TCRdb's copy carries only in-frame clones and drops some. This table has approximately 100,000 clones, 88% appearing once. Sequencing was performed on blood. The receptor set was obtained from a person aged 18 to 75 in good health.

The rearrangement joins TRBV7-9 to TRBJ1-3; TRBD1 agrees at 7 bases. V shed 2 bases, J shed 3 bases, and the junction held 10 bases outside the gene matches. The CDR3 consists of 17 residues. Germline CDR1 reads SEHNR; CDR2 reads FQNEAQ (reference sequence). As DNA, the CDR3 is TGTGCCAGCAGCTTATATGAGGGGGCGGAGGATGGAAACACCATATATTTT. Encoded protein: CASSLYEGAEDGNTIYF.

The rearrangement uses TRBV2 and TRBJ2-7; perhaps D is TRBD1 or TRBD2 (5 bases each). Trimming stripped 8 bases from V and 2 bases from J, with 13 bases between. CDR1 is SNHLY and CDR2 is FYNNEI in the germline V gene. This CDR3 comprises 13 residues. CDR3 region: CASCGEGTYEQYF. CDR3 DNA: TGTGCCAGCTGTGGTGAGGGGACCTACGAGCAGTACTTC.

J is TRBJ1-4 and V is TRBV7-8, with D possibly TRBD1 on 5 matching bases. The length of the CDR3 is 14 residues. The germline CDR1 and CDR2 sequences are SGHVS and FQNEAQ. With 2 bases removed from V and 8 bases from J, the gap between germline ends came to 12 bases. CDR3 coding DNA: TGTGCCAGCAGCTTATTGTGGGGGAGAGAAAAACTGTTTTTT. Its protein product is CASSLLWGREKLFF.

The chain employs TRBV18 and TRBJ2-3; a possible D gene is TRBD1 (5 bases). The CDR3 sequence is 12 residues long. The ends were cut back, 5 bases at V and 5 bases at J, with 8 bases in the middle. In germline, CDR1 is KGHSH, CDR2 LQKENI. CDR3 sequence reads: CASSSDIDTQYF. In nucleotides, the CDR3 is TGTGCCAGCTCATCGGACATAGATACGCAGTATTTT.

This clone came up once. The chain carries TRBV5-5 and TRBJ2-1, with D perhaps TRBD2 (6 bases). CDR3 size: 15 residues. Germline loops: CDR1 SGHKS, CDR2 YYEKEE (reference sequence). The V end was cut by 3 bases, the J end by 4 bases, with 14 bases between. The CDR3 sequence: CASSSDGTSYNEQFF. Written as DNA, the CDR3 is TGTGCCAGCAGCTCAGACGGGACTTCTTACAATGAGCAGTTCTTC.

This clone appeared a single time. This rearrangement joins TRBV7-3 to TRBJ2-1; 7 bases line up with TRBD2. V was pared by 5 bases and J by 10 bases, with 5 bases of the junction left unmatched. CDR3 size: 12 residues. CDR1 is SGHTA, CDR2 FQGTGA, per germline. The CDR3 nucleotides read TGTGCCAGCAGCCGTGCGGGACTAGAGCAGTTCTTC. As protein: CASSRAGLEQFF.

This chain links TRBV9 with TRBJ1-3; D gene ambiguous. V lost 4 bases to trimming and J lost 5 bases, with 7 bases between them. CDR1 SGDLS and CDR2 YYNGEE come from the germline V gene. The CDR3 runs to 12 residues. DNA for the CDR3: TGTGCCAGCAGCTCATCAAGAAACACCATATATTTT. Its translation is CASSSSRNTIYF.

V is TRBV15 and J is TRBJ1-4; D is unresolved. Germline V gene sequence: CDR1 LNHNV, CDR2 YYDKDF (reference sequence). CDR3 length equals 15 residues. With 5 bases removed from V and 8 bases from J, the gap between germline ends came to 18 bases. In nucleotides, the CDR3 is TGTGCCACCAGCCCTCGGTCCGGTATTAAGGAAAAACTGTTTTTT. As protein: CATSPRSGIKEKLFF.

The chain joins TRBV9 to TRBJ1-5; D uncertain. The CDR3 spans 14 residues. The germline V gene has CDR1 SGDLS and CDR2 YYNGEE. Trimming removed 0 bases at V and 2 bases at J, with 6 bases between. Written as DNA, the CDR3 is TGTGCCAGCAGCGTAGACCCGGGCAATCAGCCCCAGCATTTT. Its translation is CASSVDPGNQPQHF.

The genes are TRBV2 and TRBJ1-3, with TRBD1 as a possible D gene (5 bases). Trimming stripped 6 bases from V and 0 bases from J, with 12 bases between. Germline V gene lookup returns CDR1 SNHLY and CDR2 FYNNEI. This CDR3 spans 15 amino acids. The CDR3 spells CASRGAGFSGNTIYF. In DNA, the CDR3 is TGTGCCAGCAGAGGTGCAGGGTTCTCTGGAAACACCATATATTTT.

The chain employs TRBV6-6 and TRBJ2-1, with 9 positions matching TRBD2. This CDR3 is 13 amino acids long. In germline, CDR1 is MNHNY, CDR2 SVGAGI (reference sequence). V shed 10 bases and J 4 bases; nucleotides not matched to a gene: 5. CDR3 in DNA: TGTGCCACCGAGCGGGAGGCTTACAATGAGCAGTTCTTC. Amino acids: CATEREAYNEQFF.

The J gene is TRBJ2-2, the V gene TRBV5-1; 7 bases agree with TRBD2. V shed 2 bases, J shed 8 bases, and the junction held 9 bases outside the gene matches. CDR1 and CDR2 from the germline V gene are SGHRS and YFSETQ. There are 15 residues in the CDR3. CDR3: CASSFSQRGSGELFF. The CDR3 coding sequence is TGCGCCAGCAGCTTTTCCCAGCGGGGTTCTGGGGAGCTGTTTTTT.

A single count supports this clone. The rearrangement uses TRBV9 and TRBJ2-5; TRBD2 matches at 7 bases. After removal of 4 bases from V and 2 bases from J, the junction contained 8 bases not matched to a gene. Germline lookup yields CDR1 SGDLS and CDR2 YYNGEE. The CDR3 contains 15 residues. The CDR3, as DNA: TGTGCCAGCAGCCTCGGGGGGAGCGGGCAAGAGACCCAGTACTTC. Encoded protein: CASSLGGSGQETQYF.

Here the CDR3 DNA reads TGCGCCAGCAGCCAATCCGGGGTCCAAGAGACCCAGTACTTC. This codes for CASSQSGVQETQYF. The chain is built from TRBV5-1 and TRBJ2-5, with D possibly being TRBD2 (5 bases). V was shortened by 4 bases and J by 1 base, with 11 bases between the two germline ends. CDR1 and CDR2 (germline): SGHRS, YFSETQ. CDR3 length: 14 residues.

This clone was found a few times. The chain recombines TRBV28 with TRBJ1-5, with D possibly TRBD1 on 5 matching bases. Per germline, CDR1 MDHEN and CDR2 SYDVKM. V was shortened by 7 bases and J by 6 bases, with 22 bases between the two germline ends. The CDR3 spans 16 residues. CDR3 coding DNA: TGTGCCAGCAAGGTTACCCCCTTGCAGGGCGGTCAGCCCCAGCATTTT. Protein: CASKVTPLQGGQPQHF.

This chain links TRBV6-1 with TRBJ1-1, with D uncertain. Germline V CDR1 and CDR2: MNHNS, SASEGT. Trimming took off 4 bases at V and 0 bases at J, with 9 bases between the two ends. This CDR3 region has 14 residues. CDR3 residues: CASSGEVMNTEAFF. Written as DNA, the CDR3 is TGTGCCAGCAGTGGGGAGGTAATGAACACTGAAGCTTTCTTT.

The rearrangement links TRBV5-8 to TRBJ1-1; D perhaps matches TRBD1 (5 bases). There are 14 residues in the CDR3. CDR1 is SGHTS, CDR2 YDEGEE, per germline. Trimming removed 4 bases from V and 6 bases from J, with 16 bases in between. CDR3 region: CASSQTWGSPEAFF. The CDR3 DNA is TGTGCCAGCAGCCAGACTTGGGGGTCCCCTGAAGCTTTCTTT.

The gene calls are TRBV6-1 and TRBJ1-2; tentative D call: TRBD1 (5 bases). The CDR3 is 14 residues long. Germline CDR1 MNHNS, CDR2 SASEGT. V was clipped by 1 base and J by 4 bases, with 10 bases between them. The chain's CDR3 is CASSEGGEVYGYTF. DNA for the CDR3: TGTGCCAGCAGTGAAGGGGGGGAAGTCTATGGCTACACCTTC.

Here the CDR3 DNA reads TGTGCCACCAGCCCAGGACGTATGGCGAACACCGGGGAGCTGTTTTTT. Amino acid sequence: CATSPGRMANTGELFF. J is TRBJ2-2 and V is TRBV15; D unclear. Trimming removed 5 bases from V and 0 bases from J, with 13 bases in between. The CDR3 sequence is 16 residues long. Germline CDR1 and CDR2: LNHNV and YYDKDF (reference sequence). Together with reference TRBV15 and TRBJ2-2, the CDR3 gives the full variable domain: DAMVIQNPRYQVTQFGKPVTLSCSQTLNHNVMYWYQQKSSQAPKLLFHYYDKDFNNEADTPDNFQSRRPNTSFCFLDIRSPGLGDTAMYLCATSPGRMANTGELFFGEGSRLTVL.

This clone has a handful of counts. The V gene is TRBV5-6, the J gene TRBJ1-6; 7 bases align to TRBD1. The CDR3 extends over 14 amino acids. Germline V lookup: CDR1 SGHDT, CDR2 YYEEEE. V gave up 0 bases and J gave up 9 bases; unmatched junction bases: 3. The CDR3, as DNA: TGTGCCAGCAGCTTGGAGGGGGCGATTTCACCCCTCCACTTT. Translating gives CASSLEGAISPLHF.

The chain couples TRBV5-8 to TRBJ1-1, with TRBD1 identical over 7 bases. Germline CDR1 is SGHTS and CDR2 is YDEGEE. This CDR3 contains 14 residues. J lost 1 base, V lost 0 bases, and 0 bases had no gene match. The CDR3 reads CASSLGDRNTEAFF. CDR3 DNA: TGTGCCAGCAGCTTGGGGGACAGGAACACTGAAGCTTTCTTT. The full variable domain, rest sourced from reference TRBV5-8 and TRBJ1-1, is EAGVTQSPTHLIKTRGQQATLRCSPISGHTSVYWYQQALGLGLQFLLWYDEGEERNRGNFPPRFSGRQFPNYSSELNVNALELEDSALYLCASSLGDRNTEAFFGQGTRLTVV.

V usage is TRBV20-1 and J usage is TRBJ1-2; D uncertain. Trimming shortened V by 6 bases and J by 8 bases, and 10 bases separated the two germline ends. Germline V gives CDR1 DFQATT, CDR2 SNEGSKA (reference sequence). This CDR3 contains 10 residues. CDR3 loop: CSAILVGYTF. The CDR3 coding sequence is TGCAGTGCAATCCTCGTCGGCTACACCTTC.

This chain joins TRBV5-1 and TRBJ2-5; possible D gene TRBD2, 6 bases. Trimming removed 0 bases at V and 1 base at J, with 10 bases between. Germline V gene lookup returns CDR1 SGHRS and CDR2 YFSETQ. CDR3 length: 15 residues. This CDR3 reads CASSLAGGPQETQYF. The CDR3 DNA follows: TGCGCCAGCAGCTTGGCCGGGGGACCCCAAGAGACCCAGTACTTC.

The chain is built from TRBV5-1 and TRBJ1-4; unclear D gene. Trimming shortened V by 7 bases and J by 8 bases, and 21 bases separated the two germline ends. Looked up from germline, CDR1 is SGHRS and CDR2 is YFSETQ. The CDR3 totals 15 residues. CDR3 in DNA: TGCGCCAGCCGGACGGGTGGTTTCAAAGAAGAAAAACTGTTTTTT. Residues: CASRTGGFKEEKLFF.